This T cell receptor (beta chain) was documented in a study of T cells after yellow fever vaccination. In the study overall: Low-cell-number fractions underwent preparation using SMART-Seq v4 Ultra Low Input.

The germline CDR1 and CDR2 sequences are LNHDA and SQIVND (reference sequence). The CDR3 covers 15 residues. Trimming took 3 bases from V and 7 from J; bases not matched to a gene: 5. Of note for this clonotype: What it binds is unknown.

The 5'RACE template-switching step produced TCR cDNA and added a universal primer site and UMIs. A single record per CDR3 protein comes from TCRdb applying MiXCR to the 5' RACE reads. Here the sample spans 500,000 to 650,000 distinct CDR3 sequences, around 12% being singletons. General observations from the study: One caveat is that FACS-sorted repertoires could contain abundant clonotypes contaminating from the bulk population.

This clonotype originated in a man aged 25 to 40 who received the YFV17D yellow fever vaccine. The chain is built from TRBV19 and TRBJ2-2; 10 bases line up with TRBD1. Sequencing was performed on PBMCs, taken on the day of the yellow fever booster vaccination. CDR3 in amino acids: CASSMGQGMGGELFF. CDR3 DNA sequence: TGTGCCAGTAGTATGGGACAGGGGATGGGCGGGGAGCTGTTTTTT.